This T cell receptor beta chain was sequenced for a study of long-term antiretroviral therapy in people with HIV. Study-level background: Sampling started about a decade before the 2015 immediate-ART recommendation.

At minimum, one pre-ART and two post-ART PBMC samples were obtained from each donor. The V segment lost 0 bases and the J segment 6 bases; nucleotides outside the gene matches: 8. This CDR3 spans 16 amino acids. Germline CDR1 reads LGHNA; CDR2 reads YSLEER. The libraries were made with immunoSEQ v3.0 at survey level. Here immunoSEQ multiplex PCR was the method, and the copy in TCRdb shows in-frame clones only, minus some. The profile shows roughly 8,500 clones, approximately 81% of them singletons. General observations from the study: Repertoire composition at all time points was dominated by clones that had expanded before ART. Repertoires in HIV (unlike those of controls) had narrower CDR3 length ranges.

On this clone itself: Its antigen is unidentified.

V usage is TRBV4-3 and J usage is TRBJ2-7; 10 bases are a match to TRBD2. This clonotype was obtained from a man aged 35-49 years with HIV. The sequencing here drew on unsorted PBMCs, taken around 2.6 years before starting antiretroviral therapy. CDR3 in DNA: TGCGCCAGCAGCCAAGATATTAGCGGGGGGTATGGCGAGCAGTACTTC. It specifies CASSQDISGGYGEQYF.